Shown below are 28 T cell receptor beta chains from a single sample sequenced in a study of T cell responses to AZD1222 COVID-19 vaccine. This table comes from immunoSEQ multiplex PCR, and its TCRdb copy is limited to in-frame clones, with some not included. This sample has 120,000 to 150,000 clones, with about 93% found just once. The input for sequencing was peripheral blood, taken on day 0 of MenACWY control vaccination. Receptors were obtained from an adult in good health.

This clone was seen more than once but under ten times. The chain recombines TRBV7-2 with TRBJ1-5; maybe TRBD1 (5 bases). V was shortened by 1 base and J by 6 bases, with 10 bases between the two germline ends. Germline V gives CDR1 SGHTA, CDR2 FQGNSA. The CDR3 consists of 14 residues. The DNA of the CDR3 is TGTGCCAGCAGCTTAGGGGGGTTGAGTCAGCCCCAGCATTTT. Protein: CASSLGGLSQPQHF.

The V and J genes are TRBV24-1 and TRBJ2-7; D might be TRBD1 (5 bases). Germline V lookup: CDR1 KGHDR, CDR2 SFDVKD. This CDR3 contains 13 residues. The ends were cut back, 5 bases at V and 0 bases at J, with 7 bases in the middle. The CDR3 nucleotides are TGTGCCACCAGTGGAGGACACTCCTACGAGCAGTACTTC. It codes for CATSGGHSYEQYF.

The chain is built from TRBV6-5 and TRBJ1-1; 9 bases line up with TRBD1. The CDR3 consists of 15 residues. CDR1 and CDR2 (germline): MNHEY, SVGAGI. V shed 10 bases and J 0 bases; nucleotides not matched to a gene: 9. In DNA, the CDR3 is TGTGCCATACAACAGGGGGCGTACTTGAACACTGAAGCTTTCTTT. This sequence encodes CAIQQGAYLNTEAFF.

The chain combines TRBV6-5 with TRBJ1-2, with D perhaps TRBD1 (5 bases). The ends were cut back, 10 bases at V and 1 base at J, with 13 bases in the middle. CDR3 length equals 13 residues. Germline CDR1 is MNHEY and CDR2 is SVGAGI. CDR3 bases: TGTGCCACCGTTCCCAGGGATAACTATGGCTACACCTTC. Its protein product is CATVPRDNYGYTF.

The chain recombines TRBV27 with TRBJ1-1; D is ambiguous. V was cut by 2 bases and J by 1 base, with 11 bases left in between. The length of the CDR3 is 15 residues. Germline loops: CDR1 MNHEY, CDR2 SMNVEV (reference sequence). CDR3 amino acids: CASSLTSPWNTEAFF. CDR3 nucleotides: TGTGCCAGCAGTTTAACCAGCCCCTGGAACACTGAAGCTTTCTTT.

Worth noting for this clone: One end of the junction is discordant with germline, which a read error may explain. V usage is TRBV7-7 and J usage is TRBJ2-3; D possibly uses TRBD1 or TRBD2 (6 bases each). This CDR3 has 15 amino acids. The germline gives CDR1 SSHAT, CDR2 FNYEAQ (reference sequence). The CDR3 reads CASSLGGPGTDTQYF. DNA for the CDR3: TGTGCTAGCAGCTTGGGGGGCCCAGGCACAGATACGCAGTATTTT.

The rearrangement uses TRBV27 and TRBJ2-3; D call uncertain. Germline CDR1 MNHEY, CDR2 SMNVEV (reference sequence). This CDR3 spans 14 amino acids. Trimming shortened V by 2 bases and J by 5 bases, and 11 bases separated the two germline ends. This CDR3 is CASSLKGRRDTQYF. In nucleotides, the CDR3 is TGTGCCAGCAGTTTAAAGGGCCGGAGAGATACGCAGTATTTT.

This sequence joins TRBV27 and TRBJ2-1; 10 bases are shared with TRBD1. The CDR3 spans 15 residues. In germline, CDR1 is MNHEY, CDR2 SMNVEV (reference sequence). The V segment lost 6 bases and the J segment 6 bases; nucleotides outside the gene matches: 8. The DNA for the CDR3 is TGTGCCAGCAGGGCCGGGACAGGGGTCGGCAATGAGCAGTTCTTC. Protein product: CASRAGTGVGNEQFF.

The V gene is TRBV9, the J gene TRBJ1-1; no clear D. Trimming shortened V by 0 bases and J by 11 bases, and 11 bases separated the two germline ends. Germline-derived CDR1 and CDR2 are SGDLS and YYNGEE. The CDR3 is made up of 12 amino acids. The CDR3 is CASSVDSPPAFF. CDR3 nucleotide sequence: TGTGCCAGCAGCGTAGATAGTCCGCCGGCTTTCTTT.

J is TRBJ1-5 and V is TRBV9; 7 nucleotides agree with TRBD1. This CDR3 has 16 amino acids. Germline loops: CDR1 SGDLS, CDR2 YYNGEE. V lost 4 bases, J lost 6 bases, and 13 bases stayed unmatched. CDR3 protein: CASSPGEGALGQPQHF. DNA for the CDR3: TGTGCCAGCAGCCCAGGGGAGGGGGCGCTGGGTCAGCCCCAGCATTTT.

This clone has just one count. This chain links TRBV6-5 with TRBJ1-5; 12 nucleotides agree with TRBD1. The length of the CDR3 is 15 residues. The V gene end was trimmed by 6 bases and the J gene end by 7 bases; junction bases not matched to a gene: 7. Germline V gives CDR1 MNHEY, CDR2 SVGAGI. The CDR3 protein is CASSAGTGGPQPQHF. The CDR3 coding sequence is TGTGCCAGCAGCGCCGGGACAGGGGGCCCCCAGCCCCAGCATTTT.

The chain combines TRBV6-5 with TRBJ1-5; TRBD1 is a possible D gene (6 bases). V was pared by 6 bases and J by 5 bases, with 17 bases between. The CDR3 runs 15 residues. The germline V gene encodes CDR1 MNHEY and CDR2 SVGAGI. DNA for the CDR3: TGTGCCAGCAGAGGGGGGCCGGGAGGCTATCAGCCCCAGCATTTT. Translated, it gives CASRGGPGGYQPQHF.

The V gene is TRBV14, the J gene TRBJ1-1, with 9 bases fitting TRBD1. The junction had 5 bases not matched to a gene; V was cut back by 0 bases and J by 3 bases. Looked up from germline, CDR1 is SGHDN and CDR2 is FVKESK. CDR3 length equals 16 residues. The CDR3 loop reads CASSQDGWTGDTEAFF. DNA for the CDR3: TGTGCCAGCAGCCAAGATGGGTGGACAGGGGACACTGAAGCTTTCTTT. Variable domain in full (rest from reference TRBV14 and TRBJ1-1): EAGVTQFPSHSVIEKGQTVTLRCDPISGHDNLYWYRRVMGKEIKFLLHFVKESKQDESGMPNNRFLAERTGGTYSTLKVQPAELEDSGVYFCASSQDGWTGDTEAFFGQGTRLTVV.

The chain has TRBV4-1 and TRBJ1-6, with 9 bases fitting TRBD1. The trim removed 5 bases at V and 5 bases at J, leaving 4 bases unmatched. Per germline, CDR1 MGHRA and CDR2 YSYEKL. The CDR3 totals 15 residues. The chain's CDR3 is CASSNRDRDNSPLHF. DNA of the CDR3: TGCGCCAGCAGCAACCGGGACAGGGATAATTCACCCCTCCACTTT.

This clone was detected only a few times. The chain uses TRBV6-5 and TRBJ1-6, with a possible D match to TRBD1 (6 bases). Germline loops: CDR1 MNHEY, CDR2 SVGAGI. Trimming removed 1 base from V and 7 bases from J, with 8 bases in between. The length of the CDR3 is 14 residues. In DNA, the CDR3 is TGTGCCAGCAGTTACTTGCAGGGGAATTCACCCCTCCACTTT. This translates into CASSYLQGNSPLHF.

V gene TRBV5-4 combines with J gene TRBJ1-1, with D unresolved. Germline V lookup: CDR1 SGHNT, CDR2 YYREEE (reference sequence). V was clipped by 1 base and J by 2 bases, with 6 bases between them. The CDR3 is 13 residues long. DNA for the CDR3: TGTGCCAGCAGCTTGCAGTTAAACACTGAAGCTTTCTTT. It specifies CASSLQLNTEAFF. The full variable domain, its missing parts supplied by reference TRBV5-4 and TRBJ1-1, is ETGVTQSPTHLIKTRGQQVTLRCSSQSGHNTVSWYQQALGQGPQFIFQYYREEENGRGNFPPRFSGLQFPNYSSELNVNALELDDSALYLCASSLQLNTEAFFGQGTRLTVV.

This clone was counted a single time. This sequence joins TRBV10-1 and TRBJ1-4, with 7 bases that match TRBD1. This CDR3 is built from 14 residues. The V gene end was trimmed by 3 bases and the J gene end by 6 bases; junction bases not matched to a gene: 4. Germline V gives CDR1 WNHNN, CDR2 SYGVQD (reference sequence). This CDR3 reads CASSDPGGDEKLFF. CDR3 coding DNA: TGCGCCAGCAGTGATCCAGGGGGTGATGAAAAACTGTTTTTT.

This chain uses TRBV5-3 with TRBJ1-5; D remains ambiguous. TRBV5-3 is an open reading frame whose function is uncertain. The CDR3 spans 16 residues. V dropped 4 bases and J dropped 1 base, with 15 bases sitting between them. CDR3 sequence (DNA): TGTGCCAGAAGCCCTCTCGGATGCAGGAGCAATCAGCCCCAGCATTTT. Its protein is CARSPLGCRSNQPQHF.

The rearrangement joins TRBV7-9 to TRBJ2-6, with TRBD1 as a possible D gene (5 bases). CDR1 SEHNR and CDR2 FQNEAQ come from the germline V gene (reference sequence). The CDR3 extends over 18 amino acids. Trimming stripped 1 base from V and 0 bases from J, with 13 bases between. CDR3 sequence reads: CASSLGVGRISGANVLTF. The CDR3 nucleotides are TGTGCCAGCAGCTTAGGCGTGGGGCGGATCTCTGGGGCCAACGTCCTGACTTTC.

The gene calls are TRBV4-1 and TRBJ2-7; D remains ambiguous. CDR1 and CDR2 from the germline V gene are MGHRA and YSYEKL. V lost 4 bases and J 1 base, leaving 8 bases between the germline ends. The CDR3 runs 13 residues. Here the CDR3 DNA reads TGCGCCAGCAGCCTTGGGCCGTCCTACGAGCAGTACTTC. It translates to CASSLGPSYEQYF.

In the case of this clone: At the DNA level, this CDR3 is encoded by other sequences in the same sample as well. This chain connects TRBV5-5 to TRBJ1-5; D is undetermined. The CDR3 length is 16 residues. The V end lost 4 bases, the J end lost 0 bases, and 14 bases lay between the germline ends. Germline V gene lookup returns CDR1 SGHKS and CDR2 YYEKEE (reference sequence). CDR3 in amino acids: CASSPLGGDSNQPQHF. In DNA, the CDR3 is TGTGCCAGCAGCCCTCTTGGCGGGGATAGCAATCAGCCCCAGCATTTT.

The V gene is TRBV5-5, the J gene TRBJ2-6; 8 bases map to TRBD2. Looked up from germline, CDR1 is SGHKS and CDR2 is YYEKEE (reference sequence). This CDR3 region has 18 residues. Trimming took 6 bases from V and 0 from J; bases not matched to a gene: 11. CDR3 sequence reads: CASNQGGGLPSGANVLTF. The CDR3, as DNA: TGTGCCAGCAATCAAGGCGGGGGGTTACCCTCTGGGGCCAACGTCCTGACTTTC. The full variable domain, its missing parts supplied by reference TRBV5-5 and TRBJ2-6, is DAGVTQSPTHLIKTRGQQVTLRCSPISGHKSVSWYQQVLGQGPQFIFQYYEKEERGRGNFPDRFSARQFPNYSSELNVNALLLGDSALYLCASNQGGGLPSGANVLTFGAGSRLTVL.

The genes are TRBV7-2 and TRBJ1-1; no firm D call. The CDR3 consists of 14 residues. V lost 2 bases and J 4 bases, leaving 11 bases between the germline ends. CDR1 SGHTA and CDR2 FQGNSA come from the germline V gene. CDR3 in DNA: TGTGCCAGCAGCTTACCTACACTTGGCACTGAAGCTTTCTTT. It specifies CASSLPTLGTEAFF.

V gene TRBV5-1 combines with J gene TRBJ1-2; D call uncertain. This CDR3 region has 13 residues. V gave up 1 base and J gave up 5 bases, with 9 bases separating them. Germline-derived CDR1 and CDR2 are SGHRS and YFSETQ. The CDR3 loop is CASSLSDSYGYTF. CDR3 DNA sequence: TGCGCCAGCAGCTTGTCTGACTCTTATGGCTACACCTTC.

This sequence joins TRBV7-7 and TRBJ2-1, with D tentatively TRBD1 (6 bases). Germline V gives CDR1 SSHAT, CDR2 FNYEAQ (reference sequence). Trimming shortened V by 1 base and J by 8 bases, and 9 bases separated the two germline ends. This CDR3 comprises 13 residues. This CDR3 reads CASSLVRGHEQFF. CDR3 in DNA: TGTGCCAGCAGCTTAGTCAGGGGACATGAGCAGTTCTTC.

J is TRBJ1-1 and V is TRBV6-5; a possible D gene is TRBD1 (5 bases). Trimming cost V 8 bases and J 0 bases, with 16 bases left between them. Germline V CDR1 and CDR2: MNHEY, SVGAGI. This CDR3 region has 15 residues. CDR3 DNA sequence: TGTGCCAGCCAACGGATGACAGTAATGAACACTGAAGCTTTCTTT. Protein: CASQRMTVMNTEAFF.

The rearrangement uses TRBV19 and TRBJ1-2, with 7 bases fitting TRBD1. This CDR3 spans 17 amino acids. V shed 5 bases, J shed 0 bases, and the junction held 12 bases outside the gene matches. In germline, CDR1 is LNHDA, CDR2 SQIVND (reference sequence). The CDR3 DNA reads TGTGCCAGTAGTTATAACTCCAGGACAGGCTCTAACTATGGCTACACCTTC. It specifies CASSYNSRTGSNYGYTF.

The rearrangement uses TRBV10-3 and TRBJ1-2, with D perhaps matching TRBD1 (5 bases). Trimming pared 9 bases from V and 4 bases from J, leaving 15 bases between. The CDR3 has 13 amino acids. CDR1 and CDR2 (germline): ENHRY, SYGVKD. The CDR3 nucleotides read TGTGCCATTTCGACAGCAGGTAGCTATGGCTACACCTTC. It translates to CAISTAGSYGYTF.